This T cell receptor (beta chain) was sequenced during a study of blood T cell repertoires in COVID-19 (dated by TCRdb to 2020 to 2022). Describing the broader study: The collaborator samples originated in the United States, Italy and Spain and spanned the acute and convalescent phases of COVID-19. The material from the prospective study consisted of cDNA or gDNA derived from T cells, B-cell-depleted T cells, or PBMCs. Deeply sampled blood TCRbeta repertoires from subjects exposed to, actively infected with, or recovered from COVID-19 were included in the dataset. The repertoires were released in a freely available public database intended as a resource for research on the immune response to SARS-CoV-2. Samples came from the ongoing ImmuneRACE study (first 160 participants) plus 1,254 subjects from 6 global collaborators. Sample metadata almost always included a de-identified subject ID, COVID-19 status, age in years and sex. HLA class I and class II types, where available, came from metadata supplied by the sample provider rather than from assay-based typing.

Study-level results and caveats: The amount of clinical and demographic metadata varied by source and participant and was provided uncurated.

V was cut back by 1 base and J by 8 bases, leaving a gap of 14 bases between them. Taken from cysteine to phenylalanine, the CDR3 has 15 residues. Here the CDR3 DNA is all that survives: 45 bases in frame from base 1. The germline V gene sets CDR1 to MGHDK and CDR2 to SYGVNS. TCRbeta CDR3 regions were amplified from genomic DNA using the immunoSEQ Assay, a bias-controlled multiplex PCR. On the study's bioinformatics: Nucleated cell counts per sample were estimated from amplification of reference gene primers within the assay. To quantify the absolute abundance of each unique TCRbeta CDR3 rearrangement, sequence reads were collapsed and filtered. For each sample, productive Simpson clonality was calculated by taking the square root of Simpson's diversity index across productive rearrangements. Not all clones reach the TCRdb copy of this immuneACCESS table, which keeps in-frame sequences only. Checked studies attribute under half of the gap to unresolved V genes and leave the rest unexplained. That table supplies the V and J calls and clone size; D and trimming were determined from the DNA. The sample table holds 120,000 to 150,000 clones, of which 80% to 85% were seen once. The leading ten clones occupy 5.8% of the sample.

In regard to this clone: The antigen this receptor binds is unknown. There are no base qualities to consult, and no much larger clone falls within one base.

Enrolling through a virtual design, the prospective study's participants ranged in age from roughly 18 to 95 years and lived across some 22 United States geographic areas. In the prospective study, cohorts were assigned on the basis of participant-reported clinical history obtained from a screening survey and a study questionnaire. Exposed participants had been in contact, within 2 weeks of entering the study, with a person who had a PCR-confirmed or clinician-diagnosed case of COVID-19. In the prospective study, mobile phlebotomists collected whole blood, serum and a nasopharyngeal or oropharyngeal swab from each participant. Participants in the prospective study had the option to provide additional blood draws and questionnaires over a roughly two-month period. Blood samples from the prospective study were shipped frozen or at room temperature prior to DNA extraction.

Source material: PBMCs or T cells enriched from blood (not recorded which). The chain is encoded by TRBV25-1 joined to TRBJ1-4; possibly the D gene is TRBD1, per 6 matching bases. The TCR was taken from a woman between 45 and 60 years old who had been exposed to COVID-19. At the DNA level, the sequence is TGTGCCAGCAGTGAATCTGGCAGGGGAAGAGAAAAACTGTTTTTT. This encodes CASSESGRGREKLFF.